This T cell receptor beta chain emerged from a study of T cell repertoires in cytomegalovirus infection. Looking at the study overall: HLA-B-restricted CMV epitopes that are well studied were used alongside recently identified HLA-C-restricted ones. It can be stated that public TCR beta signatures indicated CMV infection as well as a matching HLA type.

V lost 2 bases and J lost 7, with 5 bases in between. The CDR3 runs 12 residues. Looked up from germline, CDR1 is MDHEN and CDR2 is SYDVKM. TCRdb reprocessed the reads with MiXCR, giving one entry per CDR3 protein. The table shows about 280,000 distinct CDR3 sequences, with around 20% occurring only once. On this clonotype itself: Antigen specificity is unknown.

The sample here was cultured PBMCs, taken from culture after CMV antigen stimulation. The origin of this receptor is a human donor in good health (CMV status not recorded). Some clones in this sample may be carry-over from other donors' samples. The chain couples TRBV28 to TRBJ1-4, with unresolved D. The CDR3 DNA sequence: TGTGCCAGCAGTTTACGACTTGAAAAACTGTTTTTT. This sequence encodes CASSLRLEKLFF.